These T cell receptor beta chains were read from a single sample in a study of blood T cell repertoires in COVID-19. Assay: immunoSEQ multiplex PCR; the TCRdb copy retains only in-frame clones and omits some. This table holds some 250,000 clones, roughly nine tenths found once. The sequenced material came from PBMCs or T cells enriched from blood (not recorded which). The receptors come from a human donor in a cohort exposed to, infected with or recovered from COVID-19 (not recorded which). The donor label of this sample is uncertain. Both conserved end residues are part of each CDR3. A D gene is named only where the DNA matches it firmly. Size values are once, few and many counts, or a class for expanded clones, and some rows have none.

cdr3_nt	cdr3_aa	clone_size	j_call	v_call	d_call
TGTGCCAGCAGCGCGGGGGACAGTCCTAACTACGAGCAGTACTTC	CASSAGDSPNYEQYF	-	TRBJ2-7	TRBV9	-
TGTGCTAGTGGTTTGATGGCAGGGGGTAACACTGAAGCTTTCTTT	CASGLMAGGNTEAFF	-	TRBJ1-1	TRBV12-5	TRBD1
TGTGCCAGCAGCCTGGGGACAAAGTGGGCGAAAGGGGGATCACCCCTCCACTTT	CASSLGTKWAKGGSPLHF	-	TRBJ1-6	TRBV14	-
TGTGCCAGCTCACCTAGGGACTGGTCCTACGAGCAGTACTTC	CASSPRDWSYEQYF	-	TRBJ2-7	TRBV18	-
TGTGCCAGCAGTTCGGGACATAGAAACACTGAAGCTTTCTTT	CASSSGHRNTEAFF	-	TRBJ1-1	TRBV27	-
TGTGCCAGCAGTGACTTGACAGTCCTGAACACTGAAGCTTTCTTT	CASSDLTVLNTEAFF	-	TRBJ1-1	TRBV6-4	-
TGTGCCAGCAGCCCTAGCGGGCCGGGGCCAGGCTCTGGAAACACCATATATTTT	CASSPSGPGPGSGNTIYF	-	TRBJ1-3	TRBV7-2	-
TGTGCCAGCTCAGACTTCAGATCCGCTAACTATGGCTACACCTTC	CASSDFRSANYGYTF	-	TRBJ1-2	TRBV18	-
TGTGCCAGCAGCCAAGACCCACTAGCGGGGTACCTCACAGATACGCAGTATTTT	CASSQDPLAGYLTDTQYF	-	TRBJ2-3	TRBV3-1/TRBV3-2	TRBD2
TGTGCCAGCAGCACGAGCGGGGGGGGAAATACGCAGTATTTT	CASSTSGGGNTQYF	-	TRBJ2-3	TRBV9	TRBD2
TGTGCCAGCAGTCGGGGTTGGAAGGAGACCCAGTACTTC	CASSRGWKETQYF	-	TRBJ2-5	TRBV2	-
TGTGCCTGGAGTGTACGTCCTGTACCCGGGGACGAGCAGTACTTC	CAWSVRPVPGDEQYF	-	TRBJ2-7	TRBV30	-
TGTGCCAGCAGCGTAAGGGAGGAACAGGGGATCGCAGATACGCAGTATTTT	CASSVREEQGIADTQYF	-	TRBJ2-3	TRBV9	-
TGTGCCAGCAGCTTAGGGGCAGACCGTAACTATGGCTACACCTTC	CASSLGADRNYGYTF	-	TRBJ1-2	TRBV7-8	-
TGTGCCAGCAGCCCCCTTGGACAGGGCTATGGCTACACCTTC	CASSPLGQGYGYTF	few	TRBJ1-2	TRBV7-9	TRBD1
TGTGCCATCGGGGGACTCCGCAGCTCCTACAATGAGCAGTTCTTC	CAIGGLRSSYNEQFF	-	TRBJ2-1	TRBV10-3	-
TGTGCCAGCAGCTTACGATTGGTTACAGGGAGTCAGCCCCAGCATTTT	CASSLRLVTGSQPQHF	-	TRBJ1-5	TRBV5-6	-
TGTGCCAGCAGTTTCTCCGGGTCCCCCCTCTATGGCTACACCTTC	CASSFSGSPLYGYTF	-	TRBJ1-2	TRBV27	-
TGTGCCAGCAGCTTAGTGGCGGCAACTGGGGCCAACGTCCTGACTTTC	CASSLVAATGANVLTF	-	TRBJ2-6	TRBV7-2	-
TGCAGCGTACACAGGCAACTAATGAACACTGAAGCTTTCTTT	CSVHRQLMNTEAFF	once	TRBJ1-1	TRBV29-1	-
TGTGCCGGAGGACAGGGGAACACTGAAGCTTTCTTT	CAGGQGNTEAFF	-	TRBJ1-1	TRBV2	TRBD1
TGTGCCAGCAGCGCTGGACAGGGTCGGGGTGAAAAACTGTTTTTT	CASSAGQGRGEKLFF	-	TRBJ1-4	TRBV9	TRBD1
TGTGCCAGCAGGGGAACAGGGTCGGGACAGCCCCAGCATTTT	CASRGTGSGQPQHF	-	TRBJ1-5	TRBV2	-
TGTGCCAGTAGTATTAGTGGGAGCACTGAAGCTTTCTTT	CASSISGSTEAFF	-	TRBJ1-1	TRBV19	-
TGTGCCAGCTCACCACGCGGAGGAAACACTGAAGCTTTCTTT	CASSPRGGNTEAFF	-	TRBJ1-1	TRBV18	-
TGTGCCTGGAGGGGGGACTCAACAAGGACCGGGGAGCTGTTTTTT	CAWRGDSTRTGELFF	once	TRBJ2-2	TRBV30	-
TGTGCCAGCAGCCCAACGACAGGCCTCCTGAACACTGAAGCTTTCTTT	CASSPTTGLLNTEAFF	-	TRBJ1-1	TRBV5-6	-
TGTGCCAGCAGTTACCGACAGGGGACTGAAGCTTTCTTT	CASSYRQGTEAFF	-	TRBJ1-1	TRBV6-5	TRBD1
TGTGCCAGCAGTGAATGGCCAGGGCAAGAGACCCAGTACTTC	CASSEWPGQETQYF	-	TRBJ2-5	TRBV25-1	-
TGTGCCAGCAGTGACTCTAGCAGGGCGGGGGGGCCCAATGAGCAGTTCTTC	CASSDSSRAGGPNEQFF	-	TRBJ2-1	TRBV6-4	TRBD2
TGTGCCAGCAGTGTGTTGGGGCCTAGACTGTTTTTT	CASSVLGPRLFF	-	TRBJ1-4	TRBV2	-
TGCGCCAGCAGCTTGGCAGGAGGGGTCGAGCAGTACTTC	CASSLAGGVEQYF	-	TRBJ2-7	TRBV5-1	-
TGTGCCAGCAGTGGACAGGCGAATAGCAATCAGCCCCAGCATTTT	CASSGQANSNQPQHF	-	TRBJ1-5	TRBV2	-
TGTGCCAGTAAACCCCATGAGATCTCCTACAATGAGCAGTTCTTC	CASKPHEISYNEQFF	-	TRBJ2-1	TRBV7-2	-
TGCAGCGTTGACGGGGGGGCAGATACGCAGTATTTT	CSVDGGADTQYF	-	TRBJ2-3	TRBV29-1	TRBD2
TGTGCCAGCAGCCAAGGTCCGGCGGGCGAGCAGTACTTC	CASSQGPAGEQYF	-	TRBJ2-7	TRBV3-1/TRBV3-2	-
TGTGCCAGCAGCCGTACTGCGAACACCGGGGAGCTGTTTTTT	CASSRTANTGELFF	once	TRBJ2-2	TRBV11-2	-
TGTGCCAGCAGCCGCGGGCTTTCGGGGGGCTACACCTTC	CASSRGLSGGYTF	-	TRBJ1-2	TRBV11-2	-
TGTGCCTGGAGTGCGGGGTTTAATCAGCCCCAGCATTTT	CAWSAGFNQPQHF	-	TRBJ1-5	TRBV30	-
TGTGCCAGCAGCCTCACAGATACGCAGTATTTT	CASSLTDTQYF	-	TRBJ2-3	TRBV6-6	-
TGTGCCAGCAGCTTAGAGGGGGAGCAGTTCTTC	CASSLEGEQFF	-	TRBJ2-1	TRBV11-1	-
TGTGCCAGCAGTACTGGAGGGGAAGTCGAAAAACTGTTTTTT	CASSTGGEVEKLFF	once	TRBJ1-4	TRBV25-1	-
TGTGCCAGCAGGGGAGGACAGGGGAAGTATGGCTACACCTTC	CASRGGQGKYGYTF	-	TRBJ1-2	TRBV2	TRBD1
TGTGCCTGGAGTGAAACAGGGGGTAATCAGCCCCAGCATTTT	CAWSETGGNQPQHF	-	TRBJ1-5	TRBV30	TRBD1
TGTGCCAGCAGCCGTCGGGAGACCCAGTACTTC	CASSRRETQYF	few	TRBJ2-5	TRBV3-1/TRBV3-2	-
TGTGCCAGCAGCTTGGGTGCGAGGATGGAGACCCAGTACTTC	CASSLGARMETQYF	-	TRBJ2-5	TRBV5-4	-
TGTGCCAGCAGCTTGGGTGAGGAATCGCAGTTCTTC	CASSLGEESQFF	-	TRBJ2-1	TRBV5-4	-
TGTGCCAGCAGCCCCCAGATGGAGATTCAACTAGTTTCGTACACCTTC	CASSPQMEIQLVSYTF	-	TRBJ1-2	TRBV9	-
TGTGCCAGCATCAGAGAAGCGAATACGCAGTATTTT	CASIREANTQYF	-	TRBJ2-3	TRBV6-5	-
TGTGCCAGCAGCCAAGATTTAACAGGGTTAGGGAGCATTCAGTACTTC	CASSQDLTGLGSIQYF	-	TRBJ2-4	TRBV4-2	-
TGTGCCAGCAGCCAAGTAGCAGGGCATGGCTCTGGAAACACCATATATTTT	CASSQVAGHGSGNTIYF	-	TRBJ1-3	TRBV14	-
TGTGCCAGCACCGCGGGGGAGAGGGGAGAGACCCAGTACTTC	CASTAGERGETQYF	-	TRBJ2-5	TRBV13	TRBD2
TGTGCCAGCAGCTTCCGACAGGGTCGGAACACCGGGGAGCTGTTTTTT	CASSFRQGRNTGELFF	-	TRBJ2-2	TRBV9	TRBD1